This T cell receptor (beta chain) was sequenced for a study of blood T cell repertoires in COVID-19. In the study overall: Whether acute or convalescent, the COVID-19 samples came from the United States, Italy and Spain. Sources were T cells, B-cell-depleted T cells, or PBMCs; the material itself was cDNA or gDNA.

Per the original methods: Cell counts per sample came from amplifying reference gene primers. Profiling relied on immunoSEQ multiplex PCR, and the TCRdb table lists in-frame clones only, not all of them. V and J calls and clone size are given by that table; D and trimming were obtained from the DNA. Of fewer than 180,000 clones listed, approximately 80% were seen once; the top ten hold under 2.5%. There are 14 residues in the CDR3. Trimming left V 6 bases short and J 1 base short, with 10 bases between. Germline V CDR1 and CDR2: SGHRS, YFSETQ. Material: peripheral blood. The chain couples TRBV5-1 to TRBJ2-2; TRBD1 is a possible D gene (5 bases). The receptor comes from a man in his 70s with acute or convalescent COVID-19. The CDR3 here is CASKSTGNTGELFF. Here the CDR3 DNA reads TGCGCCAGCAAGTCAACAGGGAACACCGGGGAGCTGTTTTTT.